Listed below are T cell receptor beta chains from one sample, sequenced in a study of CD8+ T cells in alopecia areata. Some clones are missing from TCRdb's copy, which holds only in-frame ones; the method was immunoSEQ multiplex PCR. This table has hundreds of thousands of clones, over 60% appearing once. The sample consisted of CD4+ T cells sorted from blood, taken between weeks 43 and 45, from a patient treated with tofacitinib. The receptors stem from a human donor with alopecia areata. The CDR3 runs from the conserved cysteine through the conserved F or W. The order of the fields is CDR3 protein, clone size, V gene. Where a row states a size, it is once, few, many or the class of an expanded clone; other rows omit it.

CSVLDRENTEAFF,few,TRBV29-1
CASRLGEGYTF,-,TRBV6-1
CAISGTGGDGYTF,-,TRBV10-3
CSAVRGTGANVLTF,few,TRBV29-1
CASSLGPGAQPQHF,-,TRBV7-6
CASSRRLAGNQETQYF,-,TRBV4-3
CASSLGLAGPAGDTQYF,many,TRBV5-1
CASSASTGGEKLFF,few,TRBV7-2
CASSSEGARNQPQHF,few,TRBV27
CASASSGANVLTF,-,TRBV30
CASSALQGPETQYF,-,TRBV6-1
CASRPTGVGTETQYF,-,TRBV5-6
CASSLGGRPGSTDTQYF,-,TRBV7-3
CASSPRLGGADTQYF,-,TRBV11-2
CASSWSHGQPQHF,-,TRBV6-5
CASRPTAGETQYF,-,TRBV6-6